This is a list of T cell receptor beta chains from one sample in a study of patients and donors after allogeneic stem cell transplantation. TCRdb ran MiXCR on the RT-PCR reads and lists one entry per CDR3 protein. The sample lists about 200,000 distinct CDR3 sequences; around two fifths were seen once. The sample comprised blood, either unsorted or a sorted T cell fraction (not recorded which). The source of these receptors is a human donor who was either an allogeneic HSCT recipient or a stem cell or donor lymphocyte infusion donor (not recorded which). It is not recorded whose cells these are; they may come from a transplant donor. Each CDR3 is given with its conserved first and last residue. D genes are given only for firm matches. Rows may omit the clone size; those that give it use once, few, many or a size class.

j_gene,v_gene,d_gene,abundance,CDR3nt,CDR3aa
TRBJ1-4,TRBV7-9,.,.,TGTGCCAGCAGCCCGCCCAGTTTGGCTAATGAAAAACTGTTTTTT,CASSPPSLANEKLFF
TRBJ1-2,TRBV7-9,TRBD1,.,TGTGCCAGCAGCCCTAGGACAGGACTCTATGGCTACACCTTC,CASSPRTGLYGYTF
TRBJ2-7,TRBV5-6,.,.,TGTGCCAGCAGCTTGGTCAGGACTTCCTACGAGCAGTACTTC,CASSLVRTSYEQYF
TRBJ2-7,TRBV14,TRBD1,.,TGTGCCAGCAGCGCGGGACAGGGAAGCTACGAGCAGTACTTC,CASSAGQGSYEQYF
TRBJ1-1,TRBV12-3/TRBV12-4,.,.,TGTGCCAGCAGCACCGGGTATAACACTGAAGCTTTCTTT,CASSTGYNTEAFF
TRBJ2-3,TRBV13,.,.,TGTGCCAGCAGCCTCCCTAGCGCAGATACGCAGTATTTT,CASSLPSADTQYF
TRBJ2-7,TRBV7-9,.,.,TGTGCCAGCAGCCCCGAACTAGGATCCGAGCAGTACTTC,CASSPELGSEQYF
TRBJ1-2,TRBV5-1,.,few,TGCGCCAGCAGCTTGGGCAACAGGGACTATGGCTACACCTTC,CASSLGNRDYGYTF
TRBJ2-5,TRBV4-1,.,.,TGCGCCAGCAGCCAAGCTACTGCGACTTTGGTGACCCAGTACTTC,CASSQATATLVTQYF
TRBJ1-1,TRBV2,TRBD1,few,TGTGCCAGCGGGGGACAGAGCACTGAAGCTTTCTTT,CASGGQSTEAFF
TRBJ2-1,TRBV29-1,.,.,TGCAGCGCCCATGGCATAAGCTCCTACAATGAGCAGTTCTTC,CSAHGISSYNEQFF
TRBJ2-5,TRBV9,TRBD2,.,TGTGCCAGCAGCGCCTCGGGACTAGCCGTTGAGACCCAGTACTTC,CASSASGLAVETQYF
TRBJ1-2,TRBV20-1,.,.,TGCAGTGCTAGAGGAGGGGGGTACTATGGCTACACCTTC,CSARGGGYYGYTF
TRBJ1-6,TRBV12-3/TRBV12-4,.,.,TGTGCCAGCAGTTTAGCGCAGGGATGGCAAGGAGGTTCACCCCTCCACTTT,CASSLAQGWQGGSPLHF
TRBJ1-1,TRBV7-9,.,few,TGTGCCAGCAGTTCGGGCCTGAACACTGAAGCTTTCTTT,CASSSGLNTEAFF
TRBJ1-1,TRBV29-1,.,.,TGCAGCGTTGAAGTGCGGGGGCTGCAGACTGAAGCTTTCTTT,CSVEVRGLQTEAFF